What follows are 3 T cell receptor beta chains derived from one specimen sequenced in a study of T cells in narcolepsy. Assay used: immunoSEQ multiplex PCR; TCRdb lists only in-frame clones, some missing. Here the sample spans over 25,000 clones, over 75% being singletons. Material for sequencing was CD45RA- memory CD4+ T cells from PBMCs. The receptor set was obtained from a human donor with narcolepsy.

The CDR3 loop reads CASSLGGTGFFKAQHF. CDR3 DNA: TGTGCCAGCAGCTTGGGAGGGACAGGATTTTTTAAGGCCCAGCATTTT. The chain recombines TRBV5-8 with TRBJ1-5; 8 bases align to TRBD1. The CDR3 consists of 16 residues. The germline CDR1 and CDR2 sequences are SGHTS and YDEGEE. V shed 0 bases, J shed 11 bases, and the junction held 13 bases outside the gene matches. The full variable domain, in which reference TRBV5-8 and TRBJ1-5 provide the parts outside the CDR3, is EAGVTQSPTHLIKTRGQQATLRCSPISGHTSVYWYQQALGLGLQFLLWYDEGEERNRGNFPPRFSGRQFPNYSSELNVNALELEDSALYLCASSLGGTGFFKAQHFGDGTRLSIL.

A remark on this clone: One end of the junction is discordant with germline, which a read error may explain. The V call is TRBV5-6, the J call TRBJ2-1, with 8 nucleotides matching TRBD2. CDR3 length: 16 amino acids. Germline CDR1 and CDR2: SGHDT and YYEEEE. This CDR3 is CASSLPAGDSYSEQFF. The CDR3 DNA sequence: TGTGCCAGCAGCTTGCCAGCGGGGGACTCCTACAGTGAGCAGTTCTTC.

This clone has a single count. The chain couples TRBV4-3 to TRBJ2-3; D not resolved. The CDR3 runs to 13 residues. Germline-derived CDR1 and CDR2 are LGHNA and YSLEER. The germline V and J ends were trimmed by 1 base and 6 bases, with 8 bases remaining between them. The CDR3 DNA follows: TGCGCCAGCAGCCAAGTCGGAGAGGATACGCAGTATTTT. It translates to CASSQVGEDTQYF.